The 24 T cell receptor beta chains reported below all come from one sample, sequenced in a study of post-analysis software for immune sequencing data (dated by TCRdb to about 2015). On the study overall, not on this receptor specifically: Significantly higher frequencies in patients than in controls were found for several TRBV segments, including TRBV5-6, TRBV5-1 and TRBV20-1.

The antigens these receptors bind are not known. The library was made by PCR. TCRdb shows the sequencer as Illumina HiSeq 2500. Unique molecular identifiers were incorporated into TCR beta cDNA libraries to reduce PCR and sequencing biases. TCRdb itself trimmed the public reads at Q25 with fastp, ran MiXCR and retained productive beta chains. Rows with a matching CDR3 protein are joined into one entry that keeps the most common DNA and genes. In all, the sample holds roughly 800,000 distinct CDR3 sequences, and less than 35% of those were seen once. The ten most abundant clones make up more than 0.55% of the sample. Sequencing was performed on blood. All receptors come from a girl aged 5 to 17 with multiple sclerosis.

The chain recombines TRBV12-3 or TRBV12-4 with TRBJ1-6; 10 nucleotides align to TRBD1. J lost 9 bases, V lost 3 bases, and 8 bases had no gene match. The CDR3 covers 16 residues. CDR3 nucleotide sequence: TGTGCCAGCAGTTTGCTGACAGGGGGCCAAGGTTCACCCCTCCACTTT. It translates to CASSLLTGGQGSPLHF.

This clonotype was recorded once. A much more abundant neighbour one base away suggests this may be a read error. The V call is TRBV7-9, the J call TRBJ2-3, with no clear D. Per the germline V gene, CDR1 is SEHNR and CDR2 is FQNEAQ (reference sequence). The CDR3 is 14 residues long. V gave up 1 base and J gave up 4 bases, with 9 bases separating them. This CDR3 reads CASSLGQSADTQYF. CDR3 coding DNA: TGTGCCAGCAGCTTAGGTCAGTCTGCAGATACGCAGTATTTT.

The V and J genes are TRBV5-5 and TRBJ2-1, with TRBD2 identical over 10 bases. Germline values: CDR1 SGHKS, CDR2 YYEKEE (reference sequence). The J segment lost 8 bases and the V segment lost 0 bases, leaving 2 bases of the junction unmatched. This CDR3 has 14 residues. CDR3 bases: TGTGCCAGCAGCTTGGGACTAGCGGGTTATGAGCAGTTCTTC. This sequence encodes CASSLGLAGYEQFF.

This clonotype was counted a few times. This CDR3 reads CASSSSPTSGRAQQFF. CDR3 nucleotides: TGCGCCAGCAGCTCGTCCCCGACTAGCGGGAGGGCCCAGCAGTTCTTC. The genes are TRBV5-1 and TRBJ2-1, with 14 bases lining up with TRBD2. J lost 11 bases, V lost 3 bases, and 10 bases had no gene match. The CDR3 loop spans 16 amino acids. From germline, CDR1 is SGHRS and CDR2 YFSETQ.

The chain combines TRBV5-1 with TRBJ2-5; D might be TRBD2 (7 bases). The V end lost 5 bases, the J end lost 11 bases, and 25 bases lay between the germline ends. The length of the CDR3 is 15 residues. Germline lookup yields CDR1 SGHRS and CDR2 YFSETQ. As DNA, the CDR3 is TGCGCCAGCAGTCCGGAAGGGAGGGGACACTACAAGCAGTACTTC. Amino acids: CASSPEGRGHYKQYF.

The table lists this clonotype with a few counts. V gene TRBV2 combines with J gene TRBJ2-7; the match to TRBD2 covers 10 bases. Germline V CDR1 and CDR2: SNHLY, FYNNEI. The CDR3 sequence is 15 residues long. J gave up 3 bases and V 6 bases, and 8 bases lay outside the gene matches. The CDR3 loop is CASSQSTSGVYEQYF. The CDR3 DNA follows: TGTGCCAGCAGCCAATCCACTAGCGGGGTCTACGAGCAGTACTTC.

This clonotype appeared a single time. The rearrangement links TRBV28 to TRBJ1-1; D remains ambiguous. Germline V CDR1 and CDR2: MDHEN, SYDVKM. With 7 bases removed from V and 1 base from J, the gap between germline ends came to 19 bases. The CDR3 consists of 16 residues. CDR3 in amino acids: CASTSPVGRTNTEAFF. For the CDR3, the DNA is TGTGCCAGCACCTCGCCGGTAGGGCGGACGAACACTGAAGCTTTCTTT.

In this sample, this clonotype turned up a few times. The chain carries TRBV5-1 and TRBJ1-1; 7 positions match TRBD1. The CDR3 spans 14 residues. Trimming cost V 0 bases and J 4 bases; bases outside gene matches: 3. CDR1 is SGHRS, CDR2 YFSETQ, per germline. CDR3 in DNA: TGCGCCAGCAGCTTGGGGCAGGGGGTCACTGAAGCTTTCTTT. It specifies CASSLGQGVTEAFF.

This clonotype was observed many times. The chain uses TRBV4-2 and TRBJ2-5; either TRBD1 or TRBD2 may supply D (5 bases each). The CDR3 runs to 17 residues. V was shortened by 0 bases and J by 2 bases, with 16 bases between the two germline ends. Germline lookup yields CDR1 LGHNA and CDR2 YNFKEQ. The CDR3 sequence: CASSQDTLGRGQETQYF. Written as DNA, the CDR3 is TGTGCCAGCAGCCAAGATACCTTGGGACGGGGTCAAGAGACCCAGTACTTC.

This chain uses TRBV20-1 with TRBJ2-7; D not resolved. Germline CDR1 DFQATT, CDR2 SNEGSKA (reference sequence). CDR3 length equals 10 residues. The V end lost 5 bases, the J end lost 5 bases, and 7 bases lay between the germline ends. The CDR3 loop reads CSAESNEQYF. The DNA for the CDR3 is TGCAGTGCTGAAAGTAACGAGCAGTACTTC.

This chain links TRBV7-2 with TRBJ2-5; no firm D call. Germline CDR1 SGHTA, CDR2 FQGNSA. The CDR3 runs 13 residues. Trimming removed 3 bases from V and 0 bases from J, with 5 bases in between. The CDR3 nucleotides are TGTGCCAGCAGCTTTACGTACCAAGAGACCCAGTACTTC. This encodes CASSFTYQETQYF.

V and J are TRBV7-9 and TRBJ2-7; 9 nucleotides align to TRBD1. Unmatched junction bases numbered 13, after V lost 3 bases and J lost 7 bases. CDR1 is SEHNR, CDR2 FQNEAQ, per germline (reference sequence). The CDR3 has 16 residues. The chain's CDR3 is CASSFGRGQGPGEQYF. CDR3 in DNA: TGTGCCAGCAGCTTCGGGCGGGGACAGGGTCCTGGAGAGCAGTACTTC. Full variable domain (rest looked up from reference TRBV7-9 and TRBJ2-7): DTGVSQNPRHKITKRGQNVTFRCDPISEHNRLYWYRQTLGQGPEFLTYFQNEAQLEKSRLLSDRFSAERPKGSFSTLEIQRTEQGDSAMYLCASSFGRGQGPGEQYFGPGTRLTVT.

This clonotype was counted only a few times. The rearrangement joins TRBV18 to TRBJ2-7; D gene uncertain. CDR1 and CDR2 from the germline V gene are KGHSH and LQKENI. The CDR3 extends over 14 amino acids. V lost 0 bases and J lost 6, with 12 bases in between. In DNA form, the CDR3 reads TGTGCCAGCTCACCACCCATCGCTGTCGGCGAGCAGTACTTC. This gives the protein CASSPPIAVGEQYF.

V and J are TRBV20-1 and TRBJ1-4, with D unresolved. Trimming shortened V by 1 base and J by 8 bases, and 11 bases separated the two germline ends. This CDR3 has 13 residues. CDR1 and CDR2 (germline): DFQATT, SNEGSKA (reference sequence). CDR3 coding DNA: TGCAGTGCTAGAGCGGACCAAGAGGAAAAACTGTTTTTT. This translates into CSARADQEEKLFF.

Turning to this clonotype: The junction does not match germline at one end; this may be a read error. The DNA of the CDR3 is TGTGCCAACAGTCCCTCCTACATTCAGTACTTC. Its translation: CANSPSYIQYF. This chain uses TRBV6-6 with TRBJ2-4; D is undetermined. The CDR3 sequence is 11 residues long. Germline loops: CDR1 MNHNY, CDR2 SVGAGI (reference sequence).

CDR3 protein: CASSQYREPISGANVLTF. CDR3 DNA: TGCGCCAGCAGCCAATACAGGGAACCGATCTCTGGGGCCAACGTCCTGACTTTC. The chain has TRBV4-3 and TRBJ2-6, with D possibly TRBD1 on 6 matching bases. V was shortened by 2 bases and J by 0 bases, with 14 bases between the two germline ends. CDR3 length: 18 amino acids. Germline lookup yields CDR1 LGHNA and CDR2 YSLEER.

This clonotype has a handful of counts. The chain joins TRBV24-1 to TRBJ2-1; D is ambiguous. The V and J ends lost 4 bases and 5 bases respectively, with 11 bases between them. Germline V CDR1 and CDR2: KGHDR, SFDVKD. CDR3 size: 14 residues. The DNA of the CDR3 is TGTGCCACCAGTGACACCATACAGAACAATGAGCAGTTCTTC. Encoded protein: CATSDTIQNNEQFF.

The chain employs TRBV18 and TRBJ1-5; D is possibly TRBD1 (6 bases). This CDR3 contains 17 residues. Germline values: CDR1 KGHSH, CDR2 LQKENI. With 5 bases removed from V and 2 bases from J, the gap between germline ends came to 19 bases. DNA for the CDR3: TGTGCCAGCTCATCCAACTCAGGGGCGGGAGGCAATCAGCCCCAGCATTTT. Its protein product is CASSSNSGAGGNQPQHF. Supplemented by reference TRBV18 and TRBJ1-5, the full variable domain reads NAGVMQNPRHLVRRRGQEARLRCSPMKGHSHVYWYRQLPEEGLKFMVYLQKENIIDESGMPKERFSAEFPKEGPSILRIQQVVRGDSAAYFCASSSNSGAGGNQPQHFGDGTRLSIL.

The chain has TRBV25-1 and TRBJ1-2, with 7 positions matching TRBD1. There are 15 residues in the CDR3. From germline, CDR1 is MGHDK and CDR2 SYGVNS. The V and J ends lost 3 bases and 7 bases, in that order; junction bases with no gene match: 11. CDR3 loop: CASSDWTGQFSGYTF. CDR3 nucleotides: TGTGCCAGCAGTGATTGGACAGGCCAGTTTTCTGGCTACACCTTC.

The V gene is TRBV29-1, the J gene TRBJ2-6; D possibly corresponds to TRBD2 (6 bases). CDR3 length: 14 residues. Germline V gene data show CDR1 as SQVTM and CDR2 as ANQGSEA. V was trimmed by 7 bases and J by 0 bases, leaving 10 bases between them. The CDR3 region has the DNA TGCAGCGCTGAGGGACTCTCTGGGGCCAACGTCCTGACTTTC. It codes for CSAEGLSGANVLTF.

This clonotype is a singleton in its sample. The rearrangement uses TRBV6-2 or TRBV6-3 and TRBJ2-5; the match to TRBD2 covers 9 bases. The J segment lost 4 bases and the V segment lost 0 bases, leaving 3 bases of the junction unmatched. The CDR3 has 15 amino acids. The germline V gene encodes CDR1 MNHEY and CDR2 SVGEGT. CDR3 bases: TGTGCCAGCAGTTACTCTAGCGGGAGTCGAGAGACCCAGTACTTC. Protein sequence: CASSYSSGSRETQYF.

The V and J genes are TRBV4-1 and TRBJ1-4, with D possibly TRBD1 on 5 matching bases. With 4 bases removed from V and 7 bases from J, the gap between germline ends came to 10 bases. The CDR3 totals 13 residues. From germline, CDR1 is MGHRA and CDR2 YSYEKL. The CDR3 loop is CASSPRGVEKLFF. CDR3 in DNA: TGCGCCAGCAGCCCGAGAGGGGTTGAAAAACTGTTTTTT.

Notes on this clonotype: At one boundary the junction diverges from the germline segment, which might be a read error. V gene TRBV7-2 combines with J gene TRBJ2-7; D remains unclear. The CDR3 is made up of 11 amino acids. The V gene's germline CDR1 is SGHTA and CDR2 FQGNSA. The CDR3 loop reads CANSFAYEQYF. CDR3 nucleotide sequence: TGTGCCAACAGCTTCGCCTACGAGCAGTACTTC.

The rearrangement joins TRBV9 to TRBJ2-5; D gene ambiguous. CDR3 length: 15 amino acids. The V gene lost 3 bases and the J gene lost 5 bases, with 17 bases spanning the gap. Germline CDR1 reads SGDLS; CDR2 reads YYNGEE. CDR3 sequence (DNA): TGTGCCAGCAGCGAGAGACCATCCCCAAGGGAGACCCAGTACTTC. Residues: CASSERPSPRETQYF.